Shown below are 23 T cell receptor beta chains from a single sample sequenced in a study of T cells in Graves' hyperthyroidism and ophthalmopathy. Amplification of TCR beta CDR3 regions was performed using RNA transcripts as template. First-round RT-PCR of the TCR CDR3 relied on the HTBI primer set. TCRdb passed the multiplex PCR reads through MiXCR, listing each CDR3 protein once. The sample carries 500,000 to 650,000 distinct CDR3 sequences, over 45% recorded once. Sequencing was done on a sample of peripheral blood or thyroid tissue (not recorded which). The receptors shown here come from an adult woman with Graves' disease, either hyperthyroidism or ophthalmopathy (not recorded which).

The table lists this clonotype with many counts. This chain joins TRBV6-5 and TRBJ1-1; the D is unclear. The V end was cut by 4 bases, the J end by 1 base, with 16 bases between. The CDR3 spans 16 residues. Germline CDR1 and CDR2: MNHEY and SVGAGI. The CDR3 DNA reads TGTGCCAGCAGTTTTCGACCGGCCACCAGGAACACTGAAGCTTTCTTT. It yields the protein CASSFRPATRNTEAFF.

V is TRBV10-3 and J is TRBJ1-2; the D gene is possibly TRBD1 (5 bases). Trimming took off 7 bases at V and 3 bases at J, with 18 bases between the two ends. Germline V lookup: CDR1 ENHRY, CDR2 SYGVKD. The CDR3 contains 15 residues. In DNA, the CDR3 is TGTGCCATCACCAGGACACAAATGGGAGACTATGGCTACACCTTC. This gives the protein CAITRTQMGDYGYTF.

This clonotype was counted only a few times. A clone one base away is much larger, so this may be a read error. The chain employs TRBV19 and TRBJ2-7, with D perhaps TRBD1 (6 bases). The CDR3 length is 14 residues. The V gene's germline CDR1 is LNHDA and CDR2 SQIVND (reference sequence). CDR3 coding DNA: TGTGCCAGTAGGAAGACAGGCGACAGCTACGAGCAGTGCTTC. This sequence encodes CASRKTGDSYEQCF.

This clonotype was observed at least ten times. V usage is TRBV6-2 or TRBV6-3 and J usage is TRBJ1-2; TRBD1 matches at 9 bases. V shed 5 bases, J shed 6 bases, and the junction held 10 bases outside the gene matches. Germline loops: CDR1 MNHEY, CDR2 SVGEGT. This CDR3 contains 15 residues. CDR3: CASSDGTGGENGYTF. DNA for the CDR3: TGTGCCAGCAGTGACGGAACAGGGGGCGAGAATGGCTACACCTTC.

The genes are TRBV28 and TRBJ1-2; 9 bases match TRBD1. Trimming took 5 bases from V and 8 from J; bases not matched to a gene: 12. Germline V gives CDR1 MDHEN, CDR2 SYDVKM. The CDR3 runs to 15 residues. CDR3 loop: CASSPTTGQGLGYTF. CDR3 DNA: TGTGCCAGCAGTCCTACCACGGGACAGGGCTTAGGCTACACCTTC.

The CDR3 DNA reads TGCAGTGCCAGCATTAGCTCCTATAATTCACCCCTCCACTTT. Its translation: CSASISSYNSPLHF. This chain connects TRBV20-1 to TRBJ1-6; no definite D call. The CDR3 has 14 amino acids. Germline V gene lookup returns CDR1 DFQATT and CDR2 SNEGSKA (reference sequence). The germline V and J ends were trimmed by 6 bases and 0 bases, with 9 bases remaining between them.

The rearrangement uses TRBV2 and TRBJ2-6, with a tentative D call TRBD2 (5 bases). The CDR3 is made up of 13 amino acids. Trimming took 8 bases from V and 2 from J, leaving 7 bases between them. Germline lookup yields CDR1 SNHLY and CDR2 FYNNEI. CDR3 bases: TGTGCCAGCGGACTTGCTGGGGCCAACGTCCTGACTTTC. This sequence encodes CASGLAGANVLTF.

This clonotype was observed a few times. The J gene is TRBJ2-6, the V gene TRBV15; D is possibly TRBD2 (5 bases). V was trimmed by 5 bases and J by 3 bases, leaving 5 bases between them. CDR1 LNHNV and CDR2 YYDKDF come from the germline V gene (reference sequence). This CDR3 is 13 amino acids long. The CDR3 here is CATSEGGANVLTF. CDR3 sequence (DNA): TGTGCCACCAGCGAGGGTGGGGCCAACGTCCTGACTTTC.

This clonotype occurred a few times. The CDR3, as DNA: TGTGCCTGGAGCCTGACAGGGCCCTATGGCTACACCTTC. Protein sequence: CAWSLTGPYGYTF. The V call is TRBV30, the J call TRBJ1-2, with TRBD1 matching over 7 bases. After removal of 3 bases from V and 4 bases from J, the junction contained 5 bases not matched to a gene. CDR3 size: 13 residues. CDR1 is GTSNPN, CDR2 SVGIG, per germline (reference sequence).

This clonotype was seen just once. The chain joins TRBV19 to TRBJ1-1; 9 nucleotides match TRBD1. Germline CDR1 LNHDA, CDR2 SQIVND (reference sequence). The CDR3 covers 13 residues. Trimming at V came to 8 bases and at J to 1 base, leaving 2 bases not matched to a gene. CDR3 nucleotide sequence: TGTGCCAGTGGGACAGGGACGAACACTGAAGCTTTCTTT. Its translation is CASGTGTNTEAFF.

This clonotype appeared many times. This chain joins TRBV12-3 or TRBV12-4 and TRBJ1-5; D unclear. Trimming shortened V by 5 bases and J by 7 bases, and 9 bases separated the two germline ends. The CDR3 totals 12 residues. CDR3 DNA: TGTGCCAGCAGTCCTACCGGGCAGCCCCAGCATTTT. Its protein product is CASSPTGQPQHF.

The chain joins TRBV7-9 to TRBJ2-7, with D hard to call. The J call may be mistaken, given a closer DNA end match to TRBJ2-5. The CDR3 loop spans 14 amino acids. CDR1 is SEHNR, CDR2 FQNEAQ, per germline (reference sequence). CDR3 sequence (DNA): TGTGCCAGCAGCCAAGATGGTTTTCGGGAGACCCAGTACTTC. It translates to CASSQDGFRETQYF.

The CDR3 bases are TGTGCCAGCAGCTCAGGGACGTACGAAGCTTTCTTT. It is translated as CASSSGTYEAFF. J is TRBJ1-1 and V is TRBV7-9; D is possibly TRBD1 (5 bases). V was trimmed by 4 bases and J by 8 bases, leaving 11 bases between them. The CDR3 contains 12 residues. Germline CDR1 SEHNR, CDR2 FQNEAQ (reference sequence).

The V call is TRBV7-9, the J call TRBJ2-7, with D hard to call. Germline assignment: CDR1 SEHNR and CDR2 FQNEAQ (reference sequence). V shed 3 bases and J shed 0 bases, with 15 bases lying between them. The length of the CDR3 is 16 residues. CDR3 region: CASSFQARRGSYEQYF. The CDR3 DNA reads as TGTGCCAGCAGCTTTCAAGCCAGGCGAGGCTCCTACGAGCAGTACTTC.

The rearrangement links TRBV12-3 or TRBV12-4 to TRBJ1-5, with D unresolved. This CDR3 region has 12 residues. V was clipped by 8 bases and J by 4 bases, with 9 bases between them. The CDR3 bases are TGTGCCAGCCGGGTCGGGAATCAGCCCCAGCATTTT. Residues: CASRVGNQPQHF.

In this sample, this clonotype turned up a few times. The J gene is TRBJ1-1, the V gene TRBV12-5, with D perhaps matching TRBD1 (6 bases). The germline V gene has CDR1 LGHNT and CDR2 FRNRAP. The CDR3 consists of 13 residues. Trimming removed 3 bases from V and 4 bases from J, with 9 bases in between. CDR3 nucleotides: TGTGCTAGTGGTTTTGGGGGGCCCACTGAAGCTTTCTTT. Encoded protein: CASGFGGPTEAFF.

This clonotype has only a few counts. V is TRBV2 and J is TRBJ1-4; D remains unclear. Per the germline V gene, CDR1 is SNHLY and CDR2 is FYNNEI. Trimming took 2 bases from V and 12 from J, leaving 10 bases between them. CDR3 length: 12 amino acids. CDR3 sequence: CASSEPGNQLFF. The CDR3 bases are TGTGCCAGCAGTGAACCGGGGAACCAACTGTTTTTT.

V is TRBV7-9 and J is TRBJ2-2, with 9 positions matching TRBD2. Trimming removed 0 bases from V and 3 bases from J; junction bases left unmatched: 2. The CDR3 runs to 16 residues. CDR1 and CDR2 from the germline V gene are SEHNR and FQNEAQ (reference sequence). The CDR3, as DNA: TGTGCCAGCAGCTTAGCACTAGCGGGCTACACCGGGGAGCTGTTTTTT. Translating gives CASSLALAGYTGELFF.

This clonotype occurred many times. The chain is built from TRBV6-5 and TRBJ1-2, with D possibly TRBD1 on 6 matching bases. Germline CDR1 and CDR2: MNHEY and SVGAGI. V dropped 7 bases and J dropped 8 bases, with 17 bases sitting between them. The CDR3 spans 13 residues. The CDR3 loop is CASKWTADTGYTF. In nucleotides, the CDR3 is TGTGCCAGCAAATGGACAGCGGACACCGGCTACACCTTC.

The V gene is TRBV5-1, the J gene TRBJ2-7, with D possibly being TRBD2 (6 bases). CDR1 and CDR2 from the germline V gene are SGHRS and YFSETQ. The CDR3 has 14 residues. Deletions cut 5 bases from V and 4 bases from J, with 16 bases between. CDR3 DNA sequence: TGCGCCAGCAGGACTAGTGCCCATGTTTACGAGCAGTACTTC. It yields the protein CASRTSAHVYEQYF.

About this clonotype itself: One end of the junction is discordant with germline, which a read error may explain. V gene TRBV10-3 combines with J gene TRBJ1-1, with D hard to call. The germline CDR1 and CDR2 sequences are ENHRY and SYGVKD. CDR3 length: 12 amino acids. The CDR3 sequence: CATSGPSTEALF. The CDR3, as DNA: TGTGCCACCTCTGGACCCTCCACTGAAGCTCTCTTT.

About this clonotype: The junction and the germline gene differ at one end; a read error may be behind it. This sequence joins TRBV5-1 and TRBJ1-1; 7 nucleotides agree with TRBD1. CDR1 and CDR2 from the germline V gene are SGHRS and YFSETQ. The CDR3 loop spans 11 amino acids. The CDR3 region is CASRGMGEAFF. The CDR3 DNA reads TGTGCCAGCAGGGGGATGGGTGAAGCTTTCTTT.

This clonotype was counted between two and nine times. The chain has TRBV7-9 and TRBJ2-7, with D perhaps TRBD2 (6 bases). This CDR3 is built from 12 residues. Germline loops: CDR1 SEHNR, CDR2 FQNEAQ (reference sequence). Trimming stripped 4 bases from V and 3 bases from J, with 7 bases between. CDR3 sequence reads: CASSWRGYEQYF. Written as DNA, the CDR3 is TGTGCCAGCAGCTGGAGGGGCTACGAGCAGTACTTC.